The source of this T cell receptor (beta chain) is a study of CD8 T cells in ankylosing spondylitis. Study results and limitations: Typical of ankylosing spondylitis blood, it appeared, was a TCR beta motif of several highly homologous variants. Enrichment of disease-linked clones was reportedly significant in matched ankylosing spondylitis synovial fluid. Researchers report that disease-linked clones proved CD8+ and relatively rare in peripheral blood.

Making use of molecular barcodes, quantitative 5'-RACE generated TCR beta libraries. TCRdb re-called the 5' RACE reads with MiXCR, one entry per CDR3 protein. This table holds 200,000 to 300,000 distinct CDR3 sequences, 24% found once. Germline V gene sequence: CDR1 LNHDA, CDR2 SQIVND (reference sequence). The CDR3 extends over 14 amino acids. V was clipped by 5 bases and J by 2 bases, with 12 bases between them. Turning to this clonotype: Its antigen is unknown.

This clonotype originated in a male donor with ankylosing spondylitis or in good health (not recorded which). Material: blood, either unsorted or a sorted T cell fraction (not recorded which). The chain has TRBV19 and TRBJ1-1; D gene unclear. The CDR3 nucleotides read TGTGCCAGTAGTCCCGCGAGGGAAAACACTGAAGCTTTCTTT. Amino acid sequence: CASSPARENTEAFF.